The clone carrying this T cell receptor (beta chain) appeared many times. Trimming at V came to 0 bases and at J to 3 bases, leaving 4 bases not matched to a gene. This CDR3 is 16 amino acids long. CDR1 MGHRA and CDR2 YSYEKL come from the germline V gene. The data belong to a study of T cells in Graves' hyperthyroidism and ophthalmopathy. Researchers amplified the TCR beta CDR3 regions from RNA transcripts. An initial round of RT-PCR targeting the TCR CDR3 relied on the HTBI primer set. From the multiplex PCR reads, TCRdb called clonotypes with MiXCR, one entry per CDR3 protein. The data hold a few hundred thousand distinct CDR3 sequences, with roughly 50% observed a single time.

Sequencing was carried out using peripheral blood or thyroid tissue (not recorded which). V usage is TRBV4-1 and J usage is TRBJ1-1; TRBD1 matches 10 bases. The sequence was obtained from an adult woman with Graves' disease, either hyperthyroidism or ophthalmopathy (not recorded which). The chain's CDR3 is CASSQESGQGYTEAFF. The CDR3 DNA reads TGCGCCAGCAGCCAAGAGTCGGGACAGGGGTACACTGAAGCTTTCTTT.